Listed here are 15 T cell receptor beta chains from one sample, sequenced in a study of graft-versus-host responses after intestinal transplantation. These receptors' antigens are unknown. Data came from immunoSEQ multiplex PCR; TCRdb stores just in-frame clones and leaves some out. The table records under 130,000 clones, 93% of them present only once. The specimen was unstimulated CD8+ T cells sorted from spleen or lymph node cells, collected before intestinal transplant. The receptors shown here come from a human donor who received an intestinal transplant.

The V and J genes are TRBV5-6 and TRBJ1-1, with TRBD1 matching 7 bases. CDR3 length equals 17 residues. The J segment lost 1 base and the V segment lost 0 bases, leaving 9 bases of the junction unmatched. Germline V CDR1 and CDR2: SGHDT, YYEEEE. CDR3 DNA sequence: TGTGCCAGCAGCTTGGTAGGGGGCGGCGGGGGGAACACTGAAGCTTTCTTT. This gives the protein CASSLVGGGGGNTEAFF.

This chain connects TRBV27 to TRBJ1-5, with D maybe TRBD1 (6 bases). Germline CDR1 and CDR2: MNHEY and SMNVEV (reference sequence). Trimming stripped 1 base from V and 4 bases from J, with 11 bases between. The CDR3 contains 15 residues. CDR3: CASSLYSTGNQPQHF. CDR3 nucleotides: TGTGCCAGCAGTTTATACAGTACAGGGAATCAGCCCCAGCATTTT.

The chain carries TRBV6-1 and TRBJ2-7; D is undetermined. Trimming cost V 4 bases and J 4 bases, with 17 bases left between them. Germline V gene lookup returns CDR1 MNHNS and CDR2 SASEGT. The CDR3 consists of 15 residues. The CDR3 DNA reads TGTGCCAGCAGTGTTGCCGAACGCTGGGGATACGAGCAGTACTTC. Protein sequence: CASSVAERWGYEQYF.

The chain recombines TRBV13 with TRBJ1-2; the D gene is possibly TRBD1 (5 bases). CDR1 and CDR2 (germline): PRHDT, FYEKMQ (reference sequence). CDR3 size: 13 residues. Trimming removed 5 bases at V and 14 bases at J, with 21 bases between. The CDR3 region has the DNA TGTGCCAGCAGCCAGGGACCCCTTAGGTGCGGGACCTTC. This gives the protein CASSQGPLRCGTF.

The V and J genes are TRBV10-1 and TRBJ2-3, with 10 bases aligning to TRBD2. CDR3 length equals 15 residues. Germline lookup yields CDR1 WNHNN and CDR2 SYGVQD (reference sequence). With 3 bases clipped from V and 3 bases from J, the junction kept 3 bases outside the gene matches. In DNA form, the CDR3 reads TGCGCCAGCAGTGACCCGGGACTAGCGACAGATACGCAGTATTTT. Translated: CASSDPGLATDTQYF.

J is TRBJ1-1 and V is TRBV12-5, with D hard to call. V was trimmed by 6 bases and J by 4 bases, leaving 12 bases between them. The CDR3 sequence is 13 residues long. Germline CDR1 is LGHNT and CDR2 is FRNRAP. The CDR3 DNA reads as TGTGCTAGTGGGGCAGGCCTCCCCACTGAAGCTTTCTTT. This gives the protein CASGAGLPTEAFF.

CDR3 coding DNA: TGTGCCAGTAGTATAGATTCGGGGGGACGGGAAATCTATGGCTACACCTTC. Translating gives CASSIDSGGREIYGYTF. V is TRBV19 and J is TRBJ1-2; possible D gene TRBD1, 5 bases. In germline, CDR1 is LNHDA, CDR2 SQIVND (reference sequence). V was pared by 0 bases and J by 4 bases, with 18 bases between. This CDR3 comprises 17 residues. Supplemented by reference TRBV19 and TRBJ1-2, the full variable domain reads DGGITQSPKYLFRKEGQNVTLSCEQNLNHDAMYWYRQDPGQGLRLIYYSQIVNDFQKGDIAEGYSVSREKKESFPLTVTSAQKNPTAFYLCASSIDSGGREIYGYTFGSGTRLTVV.

V is TRBV5-1 and J is TRBJ2-3; 8 bases line up with TRBD1. The CDR3 covers 14 residues. Germline values: CDR1 SGHRS, CDR2 YFSETQ. CDR3 sequence reads: CASQPGQVLDTQYF. The CDR3 bases are TGCGCTAGCCAACCGGGACAGGTTCTGGATACGCAGTATTTT.

The gene calls are TRBV21-1 and TRBJ2-7; the listed D gene, TRBD1, was not tested against the DNA. TRBV21-1 is a pseudogene segment. CDR3 size: 16 residues. CDR3 loop: CASSKEEDRGDHEQYF. The DNA of the CDR3 is TGTGCCAGCAGCAAAGAGGAGGACAGGGGGGACCACGAGCAGTACTTC.

This clone showed up just once. The CDR3 spells CASSYRNLAGESEQYF. The DNA of the CDR3 is TGTGCCAGCAGTTACCGTAATCTAGCGGGTGAGTCTGAGCAGTACTTC. The chain has TRBV6-6 and TRBJ2-7; 8 positions match TRBD2. Germline V lookup: CDR1 MNHNY, CDR2 SVGAGI (reference sequence). J gave up 7 bases and V 2 bases, and 13 bases lay outside the gene matches. The CDR3 contains 16 residues.

The J gene is TRBJ1-1, the V gene TRBV5-1; weak D call: TRBD1 (6 bases). The V gene lost 0 bases and the J gene lost 5 bases, with 14 bases spanning the gap. This CDR3 has 15 residues. Germline CDR1 is SGHRS and CDR2 is YFSETQ. The CDR3 spells CASSLAGGAGTEAFF. CDR3 DNA sequence: TGCGCCAGCAGCTTGGCGGGGGGGGCCGGAACTGAAGCTTTCTTT.

The rearrangement joins TRBV7-6 to TRBJ1-2, with D perhaps matching TRBD1 (6 bases). V was shortened by 0 bases and J by 7 bases, with 21 bases between the two germline ends. This CDR3 contains 17 residues. CDR1 and CDR2 from the germline V gene are SGHVS and FNYEAQ. The CDR3 region has the DNA TGTGCCAGCAGCTTAGCGCTCTACGGGCAGGGGTCAGGTGGCTACACCTTC. Translating gives CASSLALYGQGSGGYTF.

The J gene is TRBJ1-5, the V gene TRBV6-5; D gene unclear. CDR3 length: 14 residues. Trimming cost V 9 bases and J 3 bases, with 15 bases left between them. CDR1 is MNHEY, CDR2 SVGAGI, per germline. The CDR3 DNA reads as TGTGCCAGGGAGGGCGGCGGAGACAATCAGCCCCAGCATTTT. Protein sequence: CAREGGGDNQPQHF.

The genes are TRBV15 and TRBJ1-2, with D tentatively TRBD1 (6 bases). The germline V and J ends were trimmed by 9 bases and 4 bases, with 15 bases remaining between them. The CDR3 extends over 13 amino acids. From germline, CDR1 is LNHNV and CDR2 YYDKDF (reference sequence). DNA for the CDR3: TGTGCCACGAACCCAGGACAGACCTATGGCTACACCTTC. Protein sequence: CATNPGQTYGYTF.

J is TRBJ2-1 and V is TRBV27, with D possibly TRBD2 on 7 matching bases. The CDR3 spans 16 residues. Germline V gene data show CDR1 as MNHEY and CDR2 as SMNVEV (reference sequence). V was trimmed by 6 bases and J by 3 bases, leaving 18 bases between them. In DNA, the CDR3 is TGTGCCAGCAGATCCCTGGGAGGGGGGGACTACAATGAGCAGTTCTTC. Encoded protein: CASRSLGGGDYNEQFF.